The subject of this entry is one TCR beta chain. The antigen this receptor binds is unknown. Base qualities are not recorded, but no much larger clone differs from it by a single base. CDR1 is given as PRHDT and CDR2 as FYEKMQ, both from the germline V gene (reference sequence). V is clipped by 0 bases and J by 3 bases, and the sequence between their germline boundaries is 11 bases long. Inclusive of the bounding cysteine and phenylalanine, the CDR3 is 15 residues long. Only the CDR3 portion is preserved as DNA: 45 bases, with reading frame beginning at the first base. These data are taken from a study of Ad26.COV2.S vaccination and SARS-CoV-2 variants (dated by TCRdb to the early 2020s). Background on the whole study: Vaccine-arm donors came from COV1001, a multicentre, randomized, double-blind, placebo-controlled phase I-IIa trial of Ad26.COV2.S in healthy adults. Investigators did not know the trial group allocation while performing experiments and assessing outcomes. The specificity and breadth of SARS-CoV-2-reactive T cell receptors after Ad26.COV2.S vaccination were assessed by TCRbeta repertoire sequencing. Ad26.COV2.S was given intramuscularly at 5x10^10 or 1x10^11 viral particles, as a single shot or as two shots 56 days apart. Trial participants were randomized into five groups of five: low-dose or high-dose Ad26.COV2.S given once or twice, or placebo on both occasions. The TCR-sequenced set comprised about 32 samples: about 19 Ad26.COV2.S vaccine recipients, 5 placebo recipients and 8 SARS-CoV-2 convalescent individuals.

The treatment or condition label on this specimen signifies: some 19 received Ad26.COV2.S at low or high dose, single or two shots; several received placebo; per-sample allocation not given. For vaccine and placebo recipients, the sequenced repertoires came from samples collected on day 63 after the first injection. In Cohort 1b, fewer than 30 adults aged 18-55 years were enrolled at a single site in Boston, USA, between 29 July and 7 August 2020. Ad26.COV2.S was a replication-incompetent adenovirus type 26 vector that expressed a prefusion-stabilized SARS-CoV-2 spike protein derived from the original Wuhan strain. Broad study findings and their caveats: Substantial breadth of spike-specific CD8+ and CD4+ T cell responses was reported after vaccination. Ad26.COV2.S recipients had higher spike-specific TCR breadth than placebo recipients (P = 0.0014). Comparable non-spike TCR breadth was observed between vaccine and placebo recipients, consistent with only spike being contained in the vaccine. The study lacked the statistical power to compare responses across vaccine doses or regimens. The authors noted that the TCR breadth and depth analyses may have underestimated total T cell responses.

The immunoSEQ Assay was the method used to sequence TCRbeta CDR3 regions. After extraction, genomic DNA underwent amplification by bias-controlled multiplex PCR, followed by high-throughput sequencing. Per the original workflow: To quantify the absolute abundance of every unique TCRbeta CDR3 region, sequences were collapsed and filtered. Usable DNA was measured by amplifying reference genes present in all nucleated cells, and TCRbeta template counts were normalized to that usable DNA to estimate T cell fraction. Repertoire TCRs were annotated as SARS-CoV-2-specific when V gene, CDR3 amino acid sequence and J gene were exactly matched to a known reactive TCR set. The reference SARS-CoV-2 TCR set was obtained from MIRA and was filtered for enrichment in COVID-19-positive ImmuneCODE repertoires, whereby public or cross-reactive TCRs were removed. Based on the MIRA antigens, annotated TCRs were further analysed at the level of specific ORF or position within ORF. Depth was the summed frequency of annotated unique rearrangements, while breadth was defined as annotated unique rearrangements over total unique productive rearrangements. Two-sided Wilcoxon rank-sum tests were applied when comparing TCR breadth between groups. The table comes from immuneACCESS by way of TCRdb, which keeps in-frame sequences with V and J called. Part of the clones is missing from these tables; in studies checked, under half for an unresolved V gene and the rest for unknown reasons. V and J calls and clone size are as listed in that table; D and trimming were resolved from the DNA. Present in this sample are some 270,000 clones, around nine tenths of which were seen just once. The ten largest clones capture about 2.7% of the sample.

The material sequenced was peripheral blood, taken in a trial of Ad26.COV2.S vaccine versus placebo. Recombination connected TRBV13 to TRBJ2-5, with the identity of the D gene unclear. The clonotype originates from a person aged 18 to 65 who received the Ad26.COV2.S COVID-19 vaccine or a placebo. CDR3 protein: CASSLGLGSKETQYF. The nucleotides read TGTGCCAGCAGCTTAGGCCTGGGCAGTAAAGAGACCCAGTACTTC.